Listed here are 5 T cell receptor beta chains from one sample, sequenced in a study of T cells in Graves' hyperthyroidism and ophthalmopathy. RNA transcripts yielded amplified TCR beta CDR3 regions. HTBI primers drove first-round RT-PCR of the TCR CDR3. From the multiplex PCR reads, TCRdb called clonotypes with MiXCR, one entry per CDR3 protein. The sample lists about 640,000 distinct CDR3 sequences, 20% to 25% occurring once. Sequences were obtained from blood. The source is a man in his thirties or forties with Graves' ophthalmopathy.

The chain carries TRBV7-8 and TRBJ2-3; D call uncertain. Trimming pared 5 bases from V and 2 bases from J, leaving 23 bases between. The CDR3 loop spans 18 amino acids. Germline lookup yields CDR1 SGHVS and CDR2 FQNEAQ. The CDR3: CASSPRLPFAEYTDTQYF. Written as DNA, the CDR3 is TGTGCCAGCAGCCCCCGCCTTCCGTTTGCGGAGTACACAGATACGCAGTATTTT.

The chain combines TRBV24-1 with TRBJ2-1; 7 bases are a match to TRBD2. J was trimmed by 5 bases and V by 9 bases; bases with no gene match: 6. The length of the CDR3 is 13 residues. Germline CDR1 and CDR2: KGHDR and SFDVKD. CDR3: CATGGEVHNEQFF. The CDR3 DNA follows: TGTGCCACCGGGGGGGAGGTTCACAATGAGCAGTTCTTC.

At least ten counts were recorded for this clonotype. The rearrangement links TRBV28 to TRBJ1-2; D is unclear. The germline V gene encodes CDR1 MDHEN and CDR2 SYDVKM. Trimming cost V 5 bases and J 3 bases, with 10 bases left between them. The CDR3 covers 13 residues. This chain's CDR3 is CASSPQQYYGYTF. The CDR3 bases are TGTGCCAGCAGTCCCCAACAATACTATGGCTACACCTTC.

V and J are TRBV27 and TRBJ2-7; 10 bases map to TRBD1. The CDR3 runs to 13 residues. Germline lookup yields CDR1 MNHEY and CDR2 SMNVEV (reference sequence). Trimming removed 5 bases from V and 7 bases from J; junction bases left unmatched: 5. The CDR3 loop is CASSPSDRGEQYF. The DNA for the CDR3 is TGTGCCAGCAGTCCCTCGGACAGGGGGGAGCAGTACTTC.

The genes are TRBV10-3 and TRBJ2-3; either TRBD1 or TRBD2 may fit D (6 bases each). CDR1 is ENHRY, CDR2 SYGVKD, per germline. CDR3 length: 15 residues. Trimming left V 4 bases short and J 3 bases short, with 14 bases between. The CDR3 DNA reads TGTGCCATCAGTGTGTTGGCGGGACAAACAGATACGCAGTATTTT. Amino acids: CAISVLAGQTDTQYF.